The 12 T cell receptor beta chains below come from one sample, sequenced in a study of early T cells in non-severe SARS-CoV-2 infection (dated by TCRdb to about 2021). Receptor amplification or capture employed 5' RACE. Sequencing used a NextSeq 500. TCRdb cleaned the public reads at Q25 with fastp, built clones with MiXCR and kept in-frame beta chains. CDR3 protein duplicates are merged, each entry listing the most common genes and DNA. In all, the sample holds 60,000 to 65,000 distinct CDR3 sequences, and roughly 9% of those were seen once. The ten largest clones capture about an eighth of the sample. Sequenced here: whole blood, sampled at baseline. The receptors were gathered from an adult who was a healthcare worker with PCR-confirmed SARS-CoV-2 infection or an uninfected control (not recorded which).

There are many counts of this clonotype. V and J are TRBV7-2 and TRBJ2-1; D gene ambiguous. CDR1 and CDR2 (germline): SGHTA, FQGNSA. The CDR3 consists of 15 residues. V lost 5 bases and J 3 bases, leaving 14 bases between the germline ends. The CDR3 is CASSLAVGSYNEQFF. The CDR3 bases are TGTGCCAGCAGCCTCGCCGTCGGCAGCTACAATGAGCAGTTCTTC.

V and J are TRBV30 and TRBJ2-7; 12 nucleotides align to TRBD2. Germline loops: CDR1 GTSNPN, CDR2 SVGIG (reference sequence). Germline trimming cut 1 base from V and 4 bases from J; bases unmatched to any gene: 5. CDR3 length equals 15 residues. The chain's CDR3 is CAWSGLTSGGYEQYF. CDR3 DNA sequence: TGTGCCTGGAGTGGTCTGACTAGCGGGGGATACGAGCAGTACTTC.

The J gene is TRBJ2-1, the V gene TRBV12-3 or TRBV12-4; D is perhaps TRBD1 (5 bases). The CDR3 has 15 amino acids. The V and J ends lost 4 bases and 6 bases respectively, with 16 bases between them. The CDR3 bases are TGTGCCAGCAGTTCGACAGTTCTCGTATTCAATGAGCAGTTCTTC. Its translation is CASSSTVLVFNEQFF.

The gene calls are TRBV11-2 and TRBJ1-2; D is unclear. This CDR3 has 13 residues. Germline assignment: CDR1 SGHAT and CDR2 FQNNGV. V was pared by 5 bases and J by 7 bases, with 14 bases between. CDR3 bases: TGTGCCAGCAGCCTCGGGATTTTTGGTGGCTACACCTTC. This encodes CASSLGIFGGYTF.

The rearrangement uses TRBV30 and TRBJ2-3, with 11 bases aligning to TRBD1. V dropped 0 bases and J dropped 4; count of bases not matched to a gene: 6. The V gene's germline CDR1 is GTSNPN and CDR2 SVGIG (reference sequence). This CDR3 is 16 amino acids long. The CDR3 DNA is TGTGCCTGGAGTGTACTGAGGACAGGGGGCGCAGATACGCAGTATTTT. It codes for CAWSVLRTGGADTQYF.

In its sample, this clonotype was seen a few times. V is TRBV19 and J is TRBJ2-6; D gene unclear. The CDR3 length is 13 residues. Germline-derived CDR1 and CDR2 are LNHDA and SQIVND (reference sequence). V was cut by 6 bases and J by 2 bases, with 5 bases left in between. CDR3 DNA sequence: TGTGCCAGTAGCCCTACTGGGGCCAACGTCCTGACTTTC. This encodes CASSPTGANVLTF. The variable domain in full, with the rest retrieved from reference TRBV19 and TRBJ2-6, is DGGITQSPKYLFRKEGQNVTLSCEQNLNHDAMYWYRQDPGQGLRLIYYSQIVNDFQKGDIAEGYSVSREKKESFPLTVTSAQKNPTAFYLCASSPTGANVLTFGAGSRLTVL.

V is TRBV2 and J is TRBJ2-7; perhaps TRBD1 as D (5 bases). Germline assignment: CDR1 SNHLY and CDR2 FYNNEI. This CDR3 is built from 13 residues. The V gene lost 6 bases and the J gene lost 3 bases, with 12 bases spanning the gap. In nucleotides, the CDR3 is TGTGCCAGCAGCCACGACAGATACTACGAGCAGTACTTC. Amino acid sequence: CASSHDRYYEQYF.

This clonotype appeared a few times. This chain connects TRBV7-9 to TRBJ2-7, with 8 bases aligning to TRBD1. Germline CDR1 and CDR2: SEHNR and FQNEAQ (reference sequence). V shed 5 bases, J shed 5 bases, and the junction held 11 bases outside the gene matches. The CDR3 contains 15 residues. CDR3 coding DNA: TGTGCCAGCAGCCCACCAGACAGGGGAACCAACGAGCAGTACTTC. Protein sequence: CASSPPDRGTNEQYF.

The chain joins TRBV4-3 to TRBJ2-1; TRBD2 aligns across 9 bases. V was clipped by 5 bases and J by 4 bases; unmatched bases: 9. CDR1 and CDR2 from the germline V gene are LGHNA and YSLEER. This CDR3 is built from 16 residues. The CDR3 loop is CASSYLAGDSYNEQFF. CDR3 DNA sequence: TGCGCCAGCAGCTACTTAGCGGGAGATTCTTACAATGAGCAGTTCTTC.

This clonotype was counted many times. An end of the junction differs from the germline gene, which may be a read error. The V and J genes are TRBV20-1 and TRBJ2-3, with TRBD2 matching 9 bases. CDR3 length: 13 residues. Per germline, CDR1 DFQATT and CDR2 SNEGSKA (reference sequence). In DNA form, the CDR3 reads TGCAGTCCTAGCGGGGTTTACACAGATACGCAGTATTTT. Amino acid sequence: CSPSGVYTDTQYF.

The V and J genes are TRBV9 and TRBJ2-3, with D unclear. Germline loops: CDR1 SGDLS, CDR2 YYNGEE. Trimming took off 4 bases at V and 4 bases at J, with 7 bases between the two ends. The CDR3 spans 12 residues. The CDR3 loop reads CASSLASDTQYF. The CDR3 coding sequence is TGTGCCAGCAGCCTTGCATCAGATACGCAGTATTTT. Looking up the rest from reference TRBV9 and TRBJ2-3 gives the full variable domain: DSGVTQTPKHLITATGQRVTLRCSPRSGDLSVYWYQQSLDQGLQFLIQYYNGEERAKGNILERFSAQQFPDLHSELNLSSLELGDSALYFCASSLASDTQYFGPGTRLTVL.

This clonotype was found many times. V usage is TRBV5-1 and J usage is TRBJ2-5; 14 nucleotides align to TRBD2. The V and J ends lost 9 bases and 3 bases, in that order; junction bases with no gene match: 7. The CDR3 has 15 residues. CDR1 SGHRS and CDR2 YFSETQ come from the germline V gene. The CDR3 DNA reads TGCGCCACTGCGACTAGCGGGAGGGCCGAAGAGACCCAGTACTTC. This gives the protein CATATSGRAEETQYF.